The 28 T cell receptor beta chains listed next were all sequenced from one sample in a study of cytomegalovirus exposure and HLA in healthy donors. Primers: 60 Vbeta forward and 13 Jbeta reverse. Sequencing used immunoSEQ multiplex PCR; TCRdb keeps in-frame clones, though not all of them. This table has 100,000 to 150,000 clones, about 83% appearing once. Material for sequencing was PBMCs. Every receptor here comes from a woman aged 40 to 50 in good health and CMV-seropositive.

The gene calls are TRBV11-2 and TRBJ2-7; TRBD2 agrees at 7 bases. This CDR3 comprises 14 residues. V trimming: 5 bases; J trimming: 5 bases; junction bases outside the gene matches: 9. Germline values: CDR1 SGHAT, CDR2 FQNNGV. DNA for the CDR3: TGTGCCAGCAGCCGGAGCGGGAATCCGCACGAGCAGTACTTC. Translated, it gives CASSRSGNPHEQYF.

This chain connects TRBV5-4 to TRBJ2-1; 7 bases match TRBD1. Germline CDR1 SGHNT, CDR2 YYREEE (reference sequence). This CDR3 contains 14 residues. V shed 4 bases, J shed 4 bases, and the junction held 5 bases outside the gene matches. The CDR3 loop reads CASSQGTVYNEQFF. The CDR3, as DNA: TGTGCCAGCAGCCAAGGGACAGTTTACAATGAGCAGTTCTTC.

This chain uses TRBV25-1 with TRBJ1-3; 8 bases are a match to TRBD1. The length of the CDR3 is 14 residues. Germline assignment: CDR1 MGHDK and CDR2 SYGVNS. The J segment lost 2 bases and the V segment lost 6 bases, leaving 3 bases of the junction unmatched. In DNA form, the CDR3 reads TGTGCCAGCAGATCGGACAGGGCTGGAAACACCATATATTTT. As protein: CASRSDRAGNTIYF.

V usage is TRBV5-4 and J usage is TRBJ1-1, with D possibly TRBD1 on 5 matching bases. V lost 4 bases to trimming and J lost 5 bases, with 15 bases between them. CDR3 length: 14 residues. CDR1 is SGHNT and CDR2 is YYREEE in the germline V gene (reference sequence). CDR3: CASSLRDSKTEAFF. CDR3 nucleotides: TGTGCCAGCAGCCTGAGGGACTCCAAGACTGAAGCTTTCTTT.

In regard to this clone: The identical CDR3 is also encoded by other nucleotide sequences in the sample. This chain connects TRBV25-1 to TRBJ2-5; D might be TRBD1 (6 bases). CDR3 length: 11 amino acids. Germline CDR1 is MGHDK and CDR2 is SYGVNS. Trimming stripped 10 bases from V and 5 bases from J, with 11 bases between. The CDR3 bases are TGTGCCACGCAGCAGGGGGAGACCCAGTACTTC. It yields the protein CATQQGETQYF.

As DNA, the CDR3 is TGTGCCAGCAGTAAAGCGGATAACTATGGCTACACCTTC. Translating gives CASSKADNYGYTF. The chain combines TRBV25-1 with TRBJ1-2; no firm D call. The CDR3 runs 13 residues. CDR1 is MGHDK, CDR2 SYGVNS, per germline. Trimming shortened V by 5 bases and J by 1 base, and 8 bases separated the two germline ends.

The genes are TRBV2 and TRBJ1-1, with D possibly being TRBD1 (5 bases). This CDR3 is 15 amino acids long. Per the germline V gene, CDR1 is SNHLY and CDR2 is FYNNEI. The V and J ends lost 2 bases and 2 bases respectively, with 12 bases between them. The CDR3 DNA sequence: TGTGCCAGCAGTGAACGGCGGGGGACCAACACTGAAGCTTTCTTT. Protein: CASSERRGTNTEAFF.

The chain is built from TRBV30 and TRBJ1-1, with 8 bases lining up with TRBD1. V was clipped by 5 bases and J by 9 bases; unmatched bases: 2. This CDR3 comprises 10 residues. The germline V gene has CDR1 GTSNPN and CDR2 SVGIG (reference sequence). The CDR3 nucleotides read TGTGCCTGGGGGGACAGGAAAGCTTTCTTT. Translating it yields CAWGDRKAFF.

The chain couples TRBV4-2 to TRBJ1-2; 7 bases match TRBD1. This CDR3 contains 18 residues. The trim removed 4 bases at V and 5 bases at J, leaving 19 bases unmatched. The germline V gene has CDR1 LGHNA and CDR2 YNFKEQ. This CDR3 is CASSLRASGGGERYGYTF. The CDR3 coding sequence is TGTGCCAGCAGCCTTCGAGCCTCAGGAGGGGGCGAGAGGTATGGCTACACCTTC.

V gene TRBV7-3 combines with J gene TRBJ2-1; D is possibly TRBD2 (6 bases). CDR3 length: 12 amino acids. V dropped 5 bases and J dropped 6 bases, with 8 bases sitting between them. Germline V lookup: CDR1 SGHTA, CDR2 FQGTGA. Here the CDR3 DNA reads TGTGCCAGCAGCAAGGGAGGCAATGAGCAGTTCTTC. It translates to CASSKGGNEQFF.

V and J are TRBV13 and TRBJ1-6; unclear D gene. CDR3 size: 12 residues. Trimming removed 4 bases at V and 8 bases at J, with 6 bases between. Looked up from germline, CDR1 is PRHDT and CDR2 is FYEKMQ (reference sequence). CDR3 protein: CASSSKDSPLHF. As DNA, the CDR3 is TGTGCCAGCAGCTCTAAAGATTCACCCCTCCACTTT. The full variable domain, in which reference TRBV13 and TRBJ1-6 provide the parts outside the CDR3, is AAGVIQSPRHLIKEKRETATLKCYPIPRHDTVYWYQQGPGQDPQFLISFYEKMQSDKGSIPDRFSAQQFSDYHSELNMSSLELGDSALYFCASSSKDSPLHFGNGTRLTVT.

The chain joins TRBV7-9 to TRBJ2-5, with 9 bases that match TRBD1. CDR1 is SEHNR and CDR2 is FQNEAQ in the germline V gene (reference sequence). This CDR3 has 16 residues. J was trimmed by 3 bases and V by 5 bases; bases with no gene match: 10. The CDR3 region is CASSLRTGVNKETQYF. In nucleotides, the CDR3 is TGTGCCAGCAGCCTGAGGACAGGGGTTAACAAAGAGACCCAGTACTTC.

The chain links TRBV4-1 to TRBJ2-1, with 8 positions matching TRBD2. With V trimmed by 4 bases and J by 6 bases, 14 bases remained unmatched. Germline CDR1 reads MGHRA; CDR2 reads YSYEKL. The CDR3 runs to 17 residues. CDR3 region: CASSPLGPGGPVNEQFF. The CDR3 coding sequence is TGCGCCAGCAGCCCCCTCGGTCCGGGGGGGCCTGTCAATGAGCAGTTCTTC.

V usage is TRBV10-3 and J usage is TRBJ2-5; TRBD2 aligns across 7 bases. V was pared by 10 bases and J by 2 bases, with 13 bases of the junction left unmatched. Germline V gene sequence: CDR1 ENHRY, CDR2 SYGVKD. The CDR3 covers 15 residues. The DNA of the CDR3 is TGTGCCACCCGGGGAGAGCGGGAAGGTCAAGAGACCCAGTACTTC. Translated: CATRGEREGQETQYF.

The CDR3 is CASSQVSSGGSYEQYF. CDR3 in DNA: TGCGCCAGCAGCCAAGTCAGTAGCGGGGGATCCTACGAGCAGTACTTC. The chain joins TRBV4-1 to TRBJ2-7; 9 bases agree with TRBD2. The CDR3 is 16 amino acids. V shed 1 base and J 1 base; nucleotides not matched to a gene: 5. Germline V gene lookup returns CDR1 MGHRA and CDR2 YSYEKL.

The rearrangement uses TRBV4-2 and TRBJ2-7; TRBD1 matches at 8 bases. CDR3 size: 14 residues. With 1 base clipped from V and 7 bases from J, the junction kept 6 bases outside the gene matches. Germline CDR1 LGHNA, CDR2 YNFKEQ. CDR3 protein: CASSQGTGRLEQYF. The DNA for the CDR3 is TGTGCCAGCAGCCAAGGGACAGGGCGGTTAGAGCAGTACTTC.

This chain links TRBV7-9 with TRBJ1-5; no clear D gene. This CDR3 comprises 14 residues. Looked up from germline, CDR1 is SEHNR and CDR2 is FQNEAQ (reference sequence). V gave up 1 base and J gave up 4 bases, with 8 bases separating them. Here the CDR3 reads CASSLGSFNQPQHF. CDR3 sequence (DNA): TGTGCCAGCAGCTTAGGCAGTTTTAATCAGCCCCAGCATTTT.

The gene calls are TRBV6-5 and TRBJ1-5, with D possibly TRBD1 on 5 matching bases. The length of the CDR3 is 14 residues. Germline V CDR1 and CDR2: MNHEY, SVGAGI. V was pared by 0 bases and J by 7 bases, with 10 bases between. CDR3 nucleotide sequence: TGTGCCAGCAGTTACTCGAGTACAGGACAGCCCCAGCATTTT. It specifies CASSYSSTGQPQHF.

The sample holds a few counts of this clone. The V and J genes are TRBV2 and TRBJ1-6, with 7 bases lining up with TRBD1. The length of the CDR3 is 16 residues. The junction had 9 bases not matched to a gene; V was cut back by 6 bases and J by 4 bases. Per germline, CDR1 SNHLY and CDR2 FYNNEI. CDR3 sequence (DNA): TGTGCCAGCAGAACTGACAGGGTGCGATATAATTCACCCCTCCACTTT. Protein sequence: CASRTDRVRYNSPLHF. Using reference TRBV2 and TRBJ1-6 for the parts outside the CDR3, the full variable domain is EPEVTQTPSHQVTQMGQEVILRCVPISNHLYFYWYRQILGQKVEFLVSFYNNEISEKSEIFDDQFSVERPDGSNFTLKIRSTKLEDSAMYFCASRTDRVRYNSPLHFGNGTRLTVT.

The chain joins TRBV6-1 to TRBJ1-5; maybe TRBD1 (5 bases). Looked up from germline, CDR1 is MNHNS and CDR2 is SASEGT. This CDR3 has 12 residues. The CDR3 region has the DNA TGTCGAAAGGGCAGGGCAAATCAGCCCCAGCATTTT. Residues: CRKGRANQPQHF.

This chain links TRBV5-1 with TRBJ1-6; 7 nucleotides align to TRBD1. The V and J ends lost 1 base and 6 bases, in that order; junction bases with no gene match: 4. CDR1 and CDR2 (germline): SGHRS, YFSETQ. The CDR3 extends over 15 amino acids. The CDR3 DNA is TGCGCCAGCAGCTTGTCCCAGGGGGTTAATTCACCCCTCCACTTT. It codes for CASSLSQGVNSPLHF.

The V call is TRBV2, the J call TRBJ2-7, with 9 bases that match TRBD1. In germline, CDR1 is SNHLY, CDR2 FYNNEI. This CDR3 region has 17 residues. V was clipped by 8 bases and J by 5 bases; unmatched bases: 19. This CDR3 reads CASPPGQGLSGGHEQYF. The CDR3 nucleotides are TGTGCCAGCCCCCCGGGACAGGGACTATCAGGGGGGCACGAGCAGTACTTC.

V gene TRBV27 combines with J gene TRBJ2-7, with 8 bases aligning to TRBD2. CDR3 length equals 16 residues. After removal of 7 bases from V and 2 bases from J, the junction contained 13 bases not matched to a gene. Germline V gives CDR1 MNHEY, CDR2 SMNVEV (reference sequence). CDR3 sequence (DNA): TGTGCCAGCACCCCTGGTAGCGGGGCTCCCCCCTACGAGCAGTACTTC. Its protein is CASTPGSGAPPYEQYF.

Turning to this clone: Compared with germline, one end of the junction differs, possibly owing to a read error. The sample contains more than one DNA sequence encoding this CDR3. CDR3 nucleotide sequence: TGTGCCTGGAGACAGGGCTCCTATAATTCCCCCCTCCACTTT. This codes for CAWRQGSYNSPLHF. This chain links TRBV30 with TRBJ1-6; possible D gene TRBD1, 6 bases. This CDR3 spans 14 amino acids. Germline-derived CDR1 and CDR2 are GTSNPN and SVGIG (reference sequence).

The chain is built from TRBV7-2 and TRBJ2-3; 7 bases are shared with TRBD2. The V gene's germline CDR1 is SGHTA and CDR2 FQGNSA. The CDR3 runs 16 residues. The V segment lost 2 bases and the J segment 4 bases; nucleotides outside the gene matches: 9. The chain's CDR3 is CASSLRLADGADTQYF. CDR3 DNA sequence: TGTGCCAGCAGCTTAAGGCTAGCGGATGGGGCAGATACGCAGTATTTT.

The chain combines TRBV2 with TRBJ1-4; 10 bases line up with TRBD1. The CDR3 has 15 residues. The germline V gene has CDR1 SNHLY and CDR2 FYNNEI. After removal of 3 bases from V and 4 bases from J, the junction contained 2 bases not matched to a gene. CDR3 DNA sequence: TGTGCCAGCAGTGATTGGGACAGGGGTAATGAAAAACTGTTTTTT. This gives the protein CASSDWDRGNEKLFF.

This clone appeared a few times. The V call is TRBV6-5, the J call TRBJ2-4, with 9 bases lining up with TRBD1. The V gene end was trimmed by 2 bases and the J gene end by 2 bases; junction bases not matched to a gene: 1. The germline V gene encodes CDR1 MNHEY and CDR2 SVGAGI. The CDR3 is 15 amino acids. The CDR3 protein is CASSYGTGTKNIQYF. The CDR3 region has the DNA TGTGCCAGCAGTTACGGGACAGGGACCAAAAACATTCAGTACTTC.

The V gene is TRBV9, the J gene TRBJ2-2, with a weak D call TRBD2 (5 bases). The CDR3 is 14 residues long. V was clipped by 0 bases and J by 5 bases, with 8 bases between them. Germline assignment: CDR1 SGDLS and CDR2 YYNGEE. CDR3 sequence (DNA): TGTGCCAGCAGCGTAGGTCGAGGGACCGGGGAGCTGTTTTTT. It translates to CASSVGRGTGELFF.